This TCR beta chain was captured in a study of patients and donors after allogeneic stem cell transplantation. TCRdb reprocessed the RT-PCR reads with MiXCR, giving one entry per CDR3 protein. The data show tens of thousands of distinct CDR3 sequences, 40% to 60% seen once. V was pared by 6 bases and J by 2 bases, with 9 bases of the junction left unmatched. CDR1 is ENHRY, CDR2 SYGVKD, per germline. The CDR3 covers 15 residues. V usage is TRBV10-3 and J usage is TRBJ2-7; TRBD1 matches at 8 bases. The clonotype originates from a human donor who was either an allogeneic HSCT recipient or a stem cell or donor lymphocyte infusion donor (not recorded which). It is not recorded whose cells these are; they may come from a transplant donor. The specimen sequenced was blood, either unsorted or a sorted T cell fraction (not recorded which). CDR3 DNA: TGTGCCATCAGACAACCGGGACAGGTAACCTACGAGCAGTACTTC. Encoded protein: CAIRQPGQVTYEQYF.